The rows below give T cell receptor beta chains drawn from one sample of a study of cytomegalovirus exposure and HLA in healthy donors. Here immunoSEQ multiplex PCR was the method, and the copy in TCRdb shows in-frame clones only, minus some. The sample gives about 140,000 clones, over 60% of which show up once; under 2% is in the top ten. The sequencing sample was made of PBMCs. The receptors come from a female donor in good health and CMV-seropositive. CDR3s include the opening cysteine and the closing phenylalanine or tryptophan. Each record gives: D gene, J gene, clone size, V gene, CDR3 DNA, CDR3 protein. A D gene is named only where the DNA matches it firmly. Expanded clones are given a class, and other clones once, few, many or no size at all.

TRBD1,TRBJ2-1,.,TRBV29-1,TGCAGCGTTGCCCCCCGGGACAGGGGTTCCAATGAGCAGTTCTTC,CSVAPRDRGSNEQFF
TRBD1,TRBJ1-1,few,TRBV4-1,TGCGCCAGCAGCCCATACAGGGGACTCGCTGAAGCTTTCTTT,CASSPYRGLAEAFF
.,TRBJ1-5,few,TRBV5-5,TGTGCCAGCAGCTTTTGGAGTTCCCATCAGCCCCAGCATTTT,CASSFWSSHQPQHF
.,TRBJ1-2,.,TRBV9,TGTGCCAGCAGCGTAGCGGCGGAAATCTATGGCTACACCTTC,CASSVAAEIYGYTF
TRBD2,TRBJ2-3,few,TRBV2,TGTGCCAGCAGTGGGGGCCTCACTAGCGGGACCACAGATACGCAGTATTTT,CASSGGLTSGTTDTQYF
TRBD2,TRBJ2-1,few,TRBV6-5,TGTGCCAGCAGTTCTGACCTAGCGGTGATTTACAATGAGCAGTTCTTC,CASSSDLAVIYNEQFF
.,TRBJ2-3,.,TRBV21-1,TGTGCCAGCAGTTTAAAAGATACGCAGTATTTT,CASSLKDTQYF
TRBD2,TRBJ2-3,.,TRBV4-1,TGCGCCAGCAGCCAAGAAGTGCGGGGGGGCAATACGCAGTATTTT,CASSQEVRGGNTQYF
TRBD1,TRBJ2-7,.,TRBV7-9,TGTTCCAGCAGCGACCCGGGACAGGGGCGCCACGAGCAGTACTTC,CSSSDPGQGRHEQYF
TRBD1,TRBJ1-2,.,TRBV6-5,TGTGCCACCAATGACAGGGCCCTCTATGGCTACACCTTC,CATNDRALYGYTF
.,TRBJ2-7,.,TRBV27,TGTGCCAGCAGTTTAAGACGGGAACAGTACTTC,CASSLRREQYF
.,TRBJ2-5,.,TRBV9,TGTGCCAGCAGCGACCCGATACAGGTCCACCAAGAGACCCAGTACTTC,CASSDPIQVHQETQYF
TRBD2,TRBJ2-1,.,TRBV19,TGTGCCAGTAGTCGGCCGGGAGGATCCAATGAGCAGTTCTTC,CASSRPGGSNEQFF
.,TRBJ1-2,.,TRBV4-2,TGTGCCAGCAGCCAAGTGGGGAGCGGAGGATTTAACTATGGCTACACCTTC,CASSQVGSGGFNYGYTF
TRBD1,TRBJ1-4,.,TRBV18,TGTGCCAGCTCACCTGGACAGGGGACTAATGAAAAACTGTTTTTT,CASSPGQGTNEKLFF
TRBD2,TRBJ2-1,.,TRBV9,TGTGCCAGCAGCGTAACTAGCGGGAGTTGGAATGAGCAGTTCTTC,CASSVTSGSWNEQFF
.,TRBJ2-7,.,TRBV27,TGTGCCAGCAGGACTTGGGGTCGGGCAGGGAGGCTGGGGGAGCAGTACTTC,CASRTWGRAGRLGEQYF
TRBD1,TRBJ2-5,.,TRBV2,TGTGCCAGCATGGGACAGCAACAAGAGACCCAGTACTTC,CASMGQQQETQYF
.,TRBJ2-7,.,TRBV9,TGTGCCAGCAGCCCCGACAGCTACGAGCAGTACTTC,CASSPDSYEQYF
.,TRBJ1-2,.,TRBV6-6,TGTGCCAGCAGCGTACTGTACCATACCGGCTACACCTTC,CASSVLYHTGYTF
TRBD1,TRBJ1-6,.,TRBV19,TGTGCCAGTAGCGCCAGACAGGGGGCAGGGAATTCACCCCTCCACTTT,CASSARQGAGNSPLHF
TRBD1,TRBJ2-7,.,TRBV6-1,TGTGCCAGCAGTGAGCGGGACAGGTTCGAGCAGTACTTC,CASSERDRFEQYF
TRBD2,TRBJ2-1,.,TRBV5-1,TGCGCCAGCAGCTCAACCGGGACTAGCGGGAGGGAAAGTGAGCAGTTCTTC,CASSSTGTSGRESEQFF
TRBD1,TRBJ1-2,once,TRBV5-1,TGCGCCAGCAGGAGGGGGGCGGGACAGGACGGTCTATGGGACACCTTC,CASRRGAGQDGLWDTF
.,TRBJ2-1,.,TRBV7-9,TGTGCCAGCAGCCCAGGGTGGGGGGATGAGCAGTTCTTC,CASSPGWGDEQFF
TRBD1,TRBJ2-7,.,TRBV5-4,TGTGCCAGCAGCCCGGGACAGGGGGACGACGAGCAGTACTTC,CASSPGQGDDEQYF
.,TRBJ1-2,few,TRBV25-1,TGTGCCAGCAGTCAGACAGATTCTATAGTTAACTATGGCTACACCTTC,CASSQTDSIVNYGYTF
TRBD1,TRBJ1-1,once,TRBV30,TGTGCCTGGACCCGCGACAGGGGGCGAATAACTGAAGCTTTCTTT,CAWTRDRGRITEAFF
TRBD2,TRBJ2-3,.,TRBV11-2,TGTGCCAGCAGCCTTACTAGCGGTAGCACAGATACGCAGTATTTT,CASSLTSGSTDTQYF
.,TRBJ2-7,.,TRBV5-6,TGTGCCAGCAGCTTGTATGTGGGGGGTTACGAGCAGTACTTC,CASSLYVGGYEQYF
.,TRBJ1-3,few,TRBV2,TGTGCCAGCAATTCTCAGGGTGGAATGGCCATATATTTT,CASNSQGGMAIYF
TRBD1,TRBJ1-5,.,TRBV5-4,TGTGCCAGCAGCGCACAGGGGGCAGGACAGCCCCAGCATTTT,CASSAQGAGQPQHF
.,TRBJ2-1,few,TRBV7-6,TGTGCCAGCAGCTTACAGGGGTTCGATGAGCAGTTCTTC,CASSLQGFDEQFF
TRBD1,TRBJ1-3,.,TRBV7-6,TGTGCCAGCAGCTTGGGACAGGGGCTTTCTGGAAACACCATATATTTT,CASSLGQGLSGNTIYF
TRBD1,TRBJ1-4,.,TRBV5-1,TGCGCCAGCAGCATAGACAGGGTTTCTAATGAAAAACTGTTTTTT,CASSIDRVSNEKLFF
TRBD1,TRBJ2-1,.,TRBV6-6,TGTGCCAGCAAAGGGACAGGGGTTAGGGGTGAGCAGTTCTTC,CASKGTGVRGEQFF
.,TRBJ2-2,.,TRBV27,TGTGCCAGCATGTTTATCGGGGGGCCTCACTATGGGGAGCTGTTTTTT,CASMFIGGPHYGELFF
.,TRBJ1-2,.,TRBV5-1,TGCGCCAGCAGCTTGGCCAGGCCAGAAGGTGGCTACACCTTC,CASSLARPEGGYTF
.,TRBJ1-3,.,TRBV5-1,TGCGCCAGCAGCTTGGCCGGGGGAGGCTCTGGAAACACCATATATTTT,CASSLAGGGSGNTIYF
TRBD1,TRBJ2-5,once,TRBV5-1,TGCGCCAGCAGCCCAACGGACAGGGGGAGGGAGACCCAGTACTTC,CASSPTDRGRETQYF
TRBD1,TRBJ2-2,once,TRBV18,TGTGCCAGCTCACCCGACAGGGTGGAGGAGCTGTTTTTT,CASSPDRVEELFF
TRBD1,TRBJ2-7,few,TRBV6-5,TGTGCCGCGACATCCGGGACAGGGGGCAACGAGCAGTACTTC,CAATSGTGGNEQYF
.,TRBJ2-1,.,TRBV15,TGTGCCACCACCATCCCGGGGGTCTACAATGAGCAGTTCTTC,CATTIPGVYNEQFF
.,TRBJ2-7,.,TRBV6-1,TGTGCCAGCAAGCTTGCCAGGACAGTTTACGAGCAGTACTTC,CASKLARTVYEQYF
.,TRBJ1-5,.,TRBV27,TGTGCCAGCAGTATACAGGGCAATCAGCCCCAGCATTTT,CASSIQGNQPQHF
TRBD2,TRBJ2-7,.,TRBV11-2,TGTGCCAGCAGCTTAGGGGAGGGTATCACCTACGAGCAGTACTTC,CASSLGEGITYEQYF
TRBD1,TRBJ1-1,.,TRBV6-5,TGTGCCAGCAGCCCCATAGGGGGCCCAGCGCCAGAAGCTTTCTTT,CASSPIGGPAPEAFF
.,TRBJ1-4,few,TRBV7-8,TGTGCCAGCAGCTTAGTTATCTCGGAAAAACTGTTTTTT,CASSLVISEKLFF
TRBD1,TRBJ1-4,.,TRBV10-3,TGTGCCATCAGCGACGACAGGGGGAGGGAAAAACTGTTTTTT,CAISDDRGREKLFF
.,TRBJ2-7,.,TRBV30,TGTGCCCGGAGTGGAGCCTACGAGCAGTACTTC,CARSGAYEQYF